One sample yielded the 29 T cell receptor beta chains listed below, sequenced in a study of control samples from healthy donors and cancer patients. The repertoire was sequenced with immunoSEQ multiplex PCR; TCRdb's copy has only in-frame clones and lacks some. The data show some 99,000 clones, around 89% seen once. The sample was blood. The receptors derive from a woman in her fifties or sixties in good health.

This chain joins TRBV6-5 and TRBJ1-5, with no clear D. V gave up 5 bases and J gave up 1 base, with 3 bases separating them. The CDR3 spans 12 residues. CDR1 is MNHEY, CDR2 SVGAGI, per germline. Here the CDR3 reads CASSLSNQPQHF. For the CDR3, the DNA is TGTGCCAGCAGTCTGAGCAATCAGCCCCAGCATTTT.

The rearrangement uses TRBV18 and TRBJ2-6; a possible D gene is TRBD2 (7 bases). The CDR3 runs 18 residues. V shed 3 bases and J shed 2 bases, with 17 bases lying between them. Looked up from germline, CDR1 is KGHSH and CDR2 is LQKENI. CDR3 nucleotides: TGTGCCAGCTCACCGAGTGTACCGGGGGGCGCTGGGGCCAACGTCCTGACTTTC. The encoded protein is CASSPSVPGGAGANVLTF.

This clone was found once. The CDR3 coding sequence is TGTGCCAGCTCACCACAGGTCAGTCGAGTCAATGGCTACACCTTC. Encoded protein: CASSPQVSRVNGYTF. The gene calls are TRBV18 and TRBJ1-2; no firm D call. Trimming took off 1 base at V and 6 bases at J, with 15 bases between the two ends. Germline V gives CDR1 KGHSH, CDR2 LQKENI. This CDR3 is built from 15 residues.

This clone was detected only once. This chain joins TRBV11-2 and TRBJ1-2; D not resolved. Trimming pared 4 bases from V and 0 bases from J, leaving 12 bases between. Germline V gene lookup returns CDR1 SGHAT and CDR2 FQNNGV. The length of the CDR3 is 15 residues. In DNA form, the CDR3 reads TGTGCCAGCAGCTCCGGACGGAGGACTAACTATGGCTACACCTTC. It codes for CASSSGRRTNYGYTF.

V gene TRBV6-5 combines with J gene TRBJ2-5, with 9 bases matching TRBD2. CDR1 MNHEY and CDR2 SVGAGI come from the germline V gene. The length of the CDR3 is 15 residues. V trimming: 6 bases; J trimming: 8 bases; junction bases outside the gene matches: 13. DNA for the CDR3: TGTGCCAGCAGGGTGGGACTAGCCCGGGTTTCTACCCAGTACTTC. Translation: CASRVGLARVSTQYF.

V usage is TRBV29-1 and J usage is TRBJ2-4; TRBD1 matches 8 bases. There are 11 residues in the CDR3. From germline, CDR1 is SQVTM and CDR2 ANQGSEA. J was trimmed by 7 bases and V by 5 bases; bases with no gene match: 1. CDR3: CSVTGGNIQYF. CDR3 DNA sequence: TGCAGCGTTACAGGGGGGAACATTCAGTACTTC.

The V call is TRBV7-9, the J call TRBJ2-3; D gene uncertain. This CDR3 spans 12 amino acids. The V gene's germline CDR1 is SEHNR and CDR2 FQNEAQ (reference sequence). V was trimmed by 8 bases and J by 3 bases, leaving 9 bases between them. Written as DNA, the CDR3 is TGTGCCAGCCGACCCAGTACAGATACGCAGTATTTT. Amino acid sequence: CASRPSTDTQYF.

The CDR3 DNA reads TGTGCCAGCAGCTTCAACCCCGGAGAGGGGCAGTTCTTC. Amino acids: CASSFNPGEGQFF. The chain is built from TRBV7-9 and TRBJ2-1; maybe TRBD2 (5 bases). Germline V lookup: CDR1 SEHNR, CDR2 FQNEAQ (reference sequence). V was shortened by 3 bases and J by 12 bases, with 15 bases between the two germline ends. CDR3 length: 13 amino acids.

This chain links TRBV6-5 with TRBJ2-1; maybe TRBD2 (6 bases). Germline V lookup: CDR1 MNHEY, CDR2 SVGAGI. This CDR3 has 14 residues. Trimming took 6 bases from V and 0 from J, leaving 9 bases between them. The CDR3 sequence is CASRRDASYNEQFF. The CDR3 DNA follows: TGTGCCAGCAGGCGGGATGCCTCCTACAATGAGCAGTTCTTC.

The chain links TRBV19 to TRBJ2-1; no clear D. Germline V lookup: CDR1 LNHDA, CDR2 SQIVND (reference sequence). V lost 0 bases and J 7 bases, leaving 13 bases between the germline ends. The CDR3 length is 15 residues. The CDR3 protein is CASSIDTRIVNEQFF. CDR3 in DNA: TGTGCCAGTAGTATAGATACGAGGATAGTAAATGAGCAGTTCTTC.

The chain links TRBV4-1 to TRBJ2-3, with TRBD1 matching 8 bases. After removal of 4 bases from V and 2 bases from J, the junction contained 2 bases not matched to a gene. The CDR3 consists of 14 residues. CDR1 MGHRA and CDR2 YSYEKL come from the germline V gene. The CDR3 is CASSRTGNTDTQYF. The CDR3 DNA is TGCGCCAGCAGCCGGACAGGGAACACAGATACGCAGTATTTT.

The chain uses TRBV12-5 and TRBJ2-3; D is perhaps TRBD2 (5 bases). The CDR3 sequence is 15 residues long. V lost 7 bases and J lost 0, with 14 bases in between. Looked up from germline, CDR1 is LGHNT and CDR2 is FRNRAP. The CDR3 is CASALGVRSTDTQYF. CDR3 coding DNA: TGTGCTAGTGCCTTGGGAGTAAGAAGCACAGATACGCAGTATTTT.

This chain's CDR3 is CASRGGVNQPQHF. DNA for the CDR3: TGTGCCAGTAGGGGGGGGGTTAATCAGCCCCAGCATTTT. The chain combines TRBV19 with TRBJ1-5, with a tentative D call TRBD1 (5 bases). The CDR3 runs 13 residues. The V and J ends lost 6 bases and 4 bases respectively, with 10 bases between them. Per the germline V gene, CDR1 is LNHDA and CDR2 is SQIVND (reference sequence).

This chain uses TRBV7-7 with TRBJ2-5; D unclear. The CDR3 is made up of 13 amino acids. The V end was cut by 5 bases, the J end by 1 base, with 8 bases between. CDR1 and CDR2 (germline): SSHAT, FNYEAQ (reference sequence). CDR3 in amino acids: CASSIGPQETQYF. Written as DNA, the CDR3 is TGTGCCAGCAGCATTGGCCCCCAAGAGACCCAGTACTTC.

This chain connects TRBV5-4 to TRBJ1-2; TRBD1 matches 9 bases. V gave up 3 bases and J gave up 6 bases; unmatched junction bases: 3. CDR1 and CDR2 (germline): SGHNT, YYREEE (reference sequence). This CDR3 has 13 residues. Written as DNA, the CDR3 is TGTGCCAGCAGCTGGGACAGGGAGGATGGCTACACCTTC. Encoded protein: CASSWDREDGYTF. The full variable domain, in which reference TRBV5-4 and TRBJ1-2 provide the parts outside the CDR3, is ETGVTQSPTHLIKTRGQQVTLRCSSQSGHNTVSWYQQALGQGPQFIFQYYREEENGRGNFPPRFSGLQFPNYSSELNVNALELDDSALYLCASSWDREDGYTFGSGTRLTVV.

The genes are TRBV10-2 and TRBJ2-5; D is unclear. Per the germline V gene, CDR1 is WSHSY and CDR2 is SAAADI. CDR3 size: 10 residues. The ends were cut back, 9 bases at V and 4 bases at J, with 6 bases in the middle. The CDR3 sequence: CASRAETQYF. In DNA, the CDR3 is TGCGCCAGTCGGGCAGAGACCCAGTACTTC.

This chain links TRBV6-5 with TRBJ2-7; maybe TRBD2 (7 bases). Germline V gives CDR1 MNHEY, CDR2 SVGAGI. The ends were cut back, 1 base at V and 2 bases at J, with 9 bases in the middle. The CDR3 loop spans 14 amino acids. The CDR3 is CASSYFGGPYEQYF. CDR3 coding DNA: TGTGCCAGCAGTTACTTCGGGGGGCCCTACGAGCAGTACTTC.

The chain has TRBV30 and TRBJ2-5, with 7 bases lining up with TRBD2. Trimming at V came to 2 bases and at J to 1 base, leaving 7 bases not matched to a gene. Germline values: CDR1 GTSNPN, CDR2 SVGIG (reference sequence). This CDR3 has 15 amino acids. The DNA for the CDR3 is TGTGCCTGGAGTTCAGCGGGGATTCTCCAAGAGACCCAGTACTTC. Residues: CAWSSAGILQETQYF.

V gene TRBV7-9 combines with J gene TRBJ2-7, with 8 bases that match TRBD2. The CDR3 runs 19 residues. CDR1 is SEHNR and CDR2 is FQNEAQ in the germline V gene (reference sequence). V lost 2 bases to trimming and J lost 3 bases; unmatched junction nucleotides: 18. In DNA, the CDR3 is TGTGCCAGCAGCTTAAGTTCCGGGATAGCGGGGTCCCAGGGCTACGAGCAGTACTTC. Translation: CASSLSSGIAGSQGYEQYF.

The V gene is TRBV18, the J gene TRBJ1-1, with D maybe TRBD1 (5 bases). V was cut by 3 bases and J by 2 bases, with 13 bases left in between. Germline loops: CDR1 KGHSH, CDR2 LQKENI. The CDR3 consists of 15 residues. The CDR3 loop is CASSPSRGINTEAFF. CDR3 in DNA: TGTGCCAGCTCACCGAGCCGGGGGATCAACACTGAAGCTTTCTTT.

This chain joins TRBV7-2 and TRBJ1-2; maybe TRBD1 (5 bases). V lost 1 base, J lost 7 bases, and 22 bases lay in between. CDR3 size: 17 residues. Germline V gives CDR1 SGHTA, CDR2 FQGNSA. CDR3 DNA sequence: TGTGCCAGCAGCTTAGGGAAATCTGGCAGGGCGGTCGCTGGCTACACCTTC. Its translation is CASSLGKSGRAVAGYTF.

The chain links TRBV2 to TRBJ1-1; D gene uncertain. V dropped 8 bases and J dropped 1 base, with 20 bases sitting between them. This CDR3 has 16 residues. Germline V gene sequence: CDR1 SNHLY, CDR2 FYNNEI. The DNA for the CDR3 is TGTGCCAGCCCCCCCCTGGGGTACAGAAAGAACACTGAAGCTTTCTTT. It encodes CASPPLGYRKNTEAFF.

CDR3 protein: CATSDPGVVPYGYTF. In DNA form, the CDR3 reads TGTGCCACCAGTGATCCCGGCGTGGTACCCTATGGCTACACCTTC. The genes are TRBV24-1 and TRBJ1-2; D ambiguous. Germline values: CDR1 KGHDR, CDR2 SFDVKD. The CDR3 sequence is 15 residues long. V shed 3 bases and J shed 4 bases, with 14 bases lying between them.

This clone occurred a few times. The CDR3 DNA follows: TGTGCCAGTCGAACGACTAGCGGGACCCTAGATACGCAGTATTTT. This codes for CASRTTSGTLDTQYF. The rearrangement joins TRBV19 to TRBJ2-3, with 11 bases that match TRBD2. Germline trimming cut 8 bases from V and 5 bases from J; bases unmatched to any gene: 9. Per germline, CDR1 LNHDA and CDR2 SQIVND (reference sequence). The CDR3 covers 15 residues.

The rearrangement links TRBV19 to TRBJ2-1, with 10 bases fitting TRBD2. The CDR3 runs to 15 residues. J lost 0 bases, V lost 4 bases, and 0 bases had no gene match. Germline V gene sequence: CDR1 LNHDA, CDR2 SQIVND (reference sequence). CDR3 nucleotides: TGTGCCAGTAGTACTAGCGGGAGCTCCTACAATGAGCAGTTCTTC. Its translation is CASSTSGSSYNEQFF.

The rearrangement links TRBV9 to TRBJ1-6; D call uncertain. Trimming shortened V by 7 bases and J by 4 bases, and 12 bases separated the two germline ends. The CDR3 has 14 amino acids. CDR1 is SGDLS, CDR2 YYNGEE, per germline. The CDR3 here is CASQRDSYNSPLHF. CDR3 in DNA: TGTGCCAGCCAGCGGGATTCATATAATTCACCCCTCCACTTT.

The J gene is TRBJ2-2, the V gene TRBV14; 9 nucleotides line up with TRBD2. The junction had 7 bases not matched to a gene; V was cut back by 0 bases and J by 5 bases. The CDR3 consists of 17 residues. The germline V gene has CDR1 SGHDN and CDR2 FVKESK. The CDR3, as DNA: TGTGCCAGCAGCCAAGATAGGGGACTAGCTGGAACCGGGGAGCTGTTTTTT. Translation gives CASSQDRGLAGTGELFF.

The chain combines TRBV30 with TRBJ2-3, with D maybe TRBD2 (5 bases). This CDR3 contains 14 residues. CDR1 is GTSNPN and CDR2 is SVGIG in the germline V gene (reference sequence). The V end lost 0 bases, the J end lost 4 bases, and 11 bases lay between the germline ends. DNA of the CDR3: TGTGCCTGGAGTGTGGGTAGCGAGGCAGATACGCAGTATTTT. It is translated as CAWSVGSEADTQYF.

The chain combines TRBV19 with TRBJ1-5; D not resolved. CDR1 is LNHDA, CDR2 SQIVND, per germline (reference sequence). The CDR3 has 14 amino acids. Between the trimmed V and J ends, which lost 6 bases and 4 bases, there was a span of 13 bases. The CDR3 region is CASRGTGLNQPQHF. DNA of the CDR3: TGTGCCAGTAGAGGCACGGGCCTTAATCAGCCCCAGCATTTT.